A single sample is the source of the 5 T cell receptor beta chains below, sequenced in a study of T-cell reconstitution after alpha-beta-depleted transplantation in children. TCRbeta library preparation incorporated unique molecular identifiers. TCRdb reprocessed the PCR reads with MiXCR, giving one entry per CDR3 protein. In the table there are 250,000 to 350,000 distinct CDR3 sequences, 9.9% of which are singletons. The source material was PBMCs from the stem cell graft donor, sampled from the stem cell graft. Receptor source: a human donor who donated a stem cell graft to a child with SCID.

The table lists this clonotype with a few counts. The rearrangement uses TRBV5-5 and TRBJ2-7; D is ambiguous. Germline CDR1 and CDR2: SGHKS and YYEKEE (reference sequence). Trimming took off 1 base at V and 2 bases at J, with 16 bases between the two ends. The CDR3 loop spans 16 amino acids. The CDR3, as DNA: TGTGCCAGCAGCTTGTTCTGGTCACTCGTCGCCTACGAGCAGTACTTC. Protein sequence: CASSLFWSLVAYEQYF. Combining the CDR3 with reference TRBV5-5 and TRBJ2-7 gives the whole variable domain DAGVTQSPTHLIKTRGQQVTLRCSPISGHKSVSWYQQVLGQGPQFIFQYYEKEERGRGNFPDRFSARQFPNYSSELNVNALLLGDSALYLCASSLFWSLVAYEQYFGPGTRLTVT.

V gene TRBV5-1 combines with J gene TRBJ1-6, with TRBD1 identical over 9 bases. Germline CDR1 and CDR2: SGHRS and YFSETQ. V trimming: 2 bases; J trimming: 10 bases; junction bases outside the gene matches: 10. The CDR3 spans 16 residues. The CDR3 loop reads CASSFGADRGASPLHF. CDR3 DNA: TGCGCCAGCAGCTTTGGTGCGGACAGGGGTGCCTCACCCCTCCACTTT.

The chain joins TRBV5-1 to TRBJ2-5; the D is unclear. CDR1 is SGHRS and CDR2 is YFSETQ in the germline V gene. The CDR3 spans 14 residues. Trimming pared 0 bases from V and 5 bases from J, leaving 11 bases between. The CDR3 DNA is TGCGCCAGCAGCTTGGCCATTGGGTTGGAGACCCAGTACTTC. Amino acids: CASSLAIGLETQYF.

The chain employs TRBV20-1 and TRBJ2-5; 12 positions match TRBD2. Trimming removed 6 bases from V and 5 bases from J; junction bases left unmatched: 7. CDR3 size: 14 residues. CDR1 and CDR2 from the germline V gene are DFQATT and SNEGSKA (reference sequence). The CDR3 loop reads CSAKLAGGRETQYF. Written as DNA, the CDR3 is TGCAGTGCCAAACTAGCGGGGGGACGGGAGACCCAGTACTTC.

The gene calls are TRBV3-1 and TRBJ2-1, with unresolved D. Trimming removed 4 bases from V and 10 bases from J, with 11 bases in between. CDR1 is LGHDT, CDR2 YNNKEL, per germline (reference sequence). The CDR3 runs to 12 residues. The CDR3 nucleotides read TGTGCCAGCAGCCCAGAAGGGCGGGAGCAGTTCTTC. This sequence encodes CASSPEGREQFF.